One sample yielded the 7 T cell receptor beta chains listed below, sequenced in a study of T cell repertoires in cytomegalovirus infection. TCRdb called the reads again in MiXCR, with one record for every CDR3 protein. This table has hundreds of thousands of distinct CDR3 sequences, approximately 24% appearing once. The specimen was CD8+ T cells from PBMCs. These receptors were collected from a human donor in good health (CMV status not recorded). Some clones in this sample may be carry-over from other donors' samples.

The rearrangement uses TRBV6-5 and TRBJ2-7; D gene ambiguous. Trimming pared 2 bases from V and 0 bases from J, leaving 11 bases between. Germline V gene data show CDR1 as MNHEY and CDR2 as SVGAGI. CDR3 length: 15 residues. The CDR3 region is CASSYGSPSSYEQYV. The CDR3, as DNA: TGTGCCAGCAGTTACGGTTCCCCAAGCTCCTACGAGCAGTACGTC.

This clonotype showed up just once. A clone one base away is much larger, so this may be a read error. The chain combines TRBV2 with TRBJ2-7, with 7 nucleotides matching TRBD1. The CDR3 runs 16 residues. Per the germline V gene, CDR1 is SNHLY and CDR2 is FYNNEI. CDR3 protein: CVSRGIGQARAGEQYF. The CDR3 DNA is TGTGTCAGCAGGGGCATCGGACAGGCCAGGGCGGGCGAGCAGTACTTC.

This clonotype occurred a few times. The chain couples TRBV6-2 or TRBV6-3 to TRBJ2-7, with D perhaps TRBD2 (5 bases). From germline, CDR1 is MNHEY and CDR2 SVGEGT. This CDR3 comprises 14 residues. The ends were cut back, 7 bases at V and 5 bases at J, with 18 bases in the middle. The CDR3 nucleotides are TGTGCCAGCACCCCTTCGAGGGAGATAAACGAGCAGTACTTC. Its translation: CASTPSREINEQYF.

V is TRBV5-5 and J is TRBJ2-4; D may correspond to TRBD1 or TRBD2 (5 bases each). The germline CDR1 and CDR2 sequences are SGHKS and YYEKEE (reference sequence). With 1 base removed from V and 3 bases from J, the gap between germline ends came to 8 bases. This CDR3 has 14 amino acids. CDR3 amino acids: CASSLRGDKNIQYF. The CDR3 coding sequence is TGTGCCAGCAGCTTGAGAGGGGACAAAAACATTCAGTACTTC.

This clonotype was found a few times. The chain recombines TRBV28 with TRBJ2-5, with 10 nucleotides matching TRBD2. After removal of 6 bases from V and 1 base from J, the junction contained 8 bases not matched to a gene. The germline V gene encodes CDR1 MDHEN and CDR2 SYDVKM. The CDR3 is made up of 16 amino acids. The CDR3 region has the DNA TGTGCCAGCAGGGCTATAGCGGGGGGCCCCCAAGAGACCCAGTACTTC. Its translation: CASRAIAGGPQETQYF. Supplemented by reference TRBV28 and TRBJ2-5, the full variable domain reads DVKVTQSSRYLVKRTGEKVFLECVQDMDHENMFWYRQDPGLGLRLIYFSYDVKMKEKGDIPEGYSVSREKKERFSLILESASTNQTSMYLCASRAIAGGPQETQYFGPGTRLLVL.

The CDR3 DNA is TGTGCCAGCAAACTGGGGCAGGGGGTCGGGGAGCTGTTTTTT. This sequence encodes CASKLGQGVGELFF. This chain connects TRBV27 to TRBJ2-2; 7 bases are shared with TRBD1. Germline-derived CDR1 and CDR2 are MNHEY and SMNVEV (reference sequence). Trimming took 7 bases from V and 7 from J; bases not matched to a gene: 9. There are 14 residues in the CDR3.

The chain links TRBV5-4 to TRBJ2-1; D may be TRBD1 (5 bases). Germline CDR1 SGHNT, CDR2 YYREEE (reference sequence). The CDR3 runs 11 residues. Trimming cost V 4 bases and J 10 bases, with 9 bases left between them. CDR3: CASSQGWEQFF. The CDR3 nucleotides read TGTGCCAGCAGCCAGGGCTGGGAGCAGTTCTTC.